A single count supports the clone carrying this T cell receptor beta chain. A much larger clone lies a single base off, so this may be a read error. The conserved closing phenylalanine or tryptophan is absent in this CDR3, likely reflecting a read error. RNA transcripts yielded amplified TCR beta CDR3 regions. HTBI primers were employed in a first-round RT-PCR of the TCR CDR3. From the multiplex PCR reads, TCRdb called clonotypes with MiXCR, one entry per CDR3 protein. The repertoire holds approximately 870,000 distinct CDR3 sequences, with roughly 40% as singletons. These data belong to a study of T cells in Graves' hyperthyroidism and ophthalmopathy. Sequencing was carried out using blood. This TCR was sampled from a young man with Graves' hyperthyroidism.

The CDR3: CASSGQGRSNYGYTL. CDR3 DNA sequence: TGTGCCAGTAGTGGACAGGGGAGGTCTAACTATGGCTACACCCTC. This rearrangement joins TRBV19 to TRBJ1-2; 9 bases are a match to TRBD1. V trimming: 5 bases; J trimming: 0 bases; junction bases outside the gene matches: 4. The germline V gene encodes CDR1 LNHDA and CDR2 SQIVND (reference sequence). This CDR3 is 15 amino acids long.